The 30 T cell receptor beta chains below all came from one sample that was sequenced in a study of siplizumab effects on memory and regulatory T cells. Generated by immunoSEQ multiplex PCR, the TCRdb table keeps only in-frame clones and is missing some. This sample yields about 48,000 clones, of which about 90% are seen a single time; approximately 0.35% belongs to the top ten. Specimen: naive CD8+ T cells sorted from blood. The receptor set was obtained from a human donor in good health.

In nucleotides, the CDR3 is TGTGCCAGCATCCCAGGGTCGGGGTATGGCTACACCTTC. Amino acids: CASIPGSGYGYTF. The V gene is TRBV2, the J gene TRBJ1-2; D is perhaps TRBD1 (5 bases). V lost 7 bases and J 5 bases, leaving 14 bases between the germline ends. The CDR3 has 13 residues. CDR1 SNHLY and CDR2 FYNNEI come from the germline V gene.

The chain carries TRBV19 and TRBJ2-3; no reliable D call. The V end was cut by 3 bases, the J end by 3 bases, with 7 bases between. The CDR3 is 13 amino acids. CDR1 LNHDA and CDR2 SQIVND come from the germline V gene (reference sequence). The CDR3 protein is CASSMARTDTQYF. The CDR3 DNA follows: TGTGCCAGTAGTATGGCTCGTACAGATACGCAGTATTTT.

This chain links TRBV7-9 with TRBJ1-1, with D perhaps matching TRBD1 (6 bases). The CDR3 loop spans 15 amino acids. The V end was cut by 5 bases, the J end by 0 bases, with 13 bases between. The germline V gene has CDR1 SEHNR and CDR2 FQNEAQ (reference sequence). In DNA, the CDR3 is TGTGCCAGCAGCCAGGTGGGGGGCATGAACACTGAAGCTTTCTTT. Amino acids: CASSQVGGMNTEAFF.

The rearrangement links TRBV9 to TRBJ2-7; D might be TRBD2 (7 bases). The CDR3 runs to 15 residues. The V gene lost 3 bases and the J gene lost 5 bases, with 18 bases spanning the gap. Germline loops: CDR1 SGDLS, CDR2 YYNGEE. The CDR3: CASSAGGREGHEQYF. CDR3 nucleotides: TGTGCCAGCAGCGCGGGGGGCAGGGAGGGCCACGAGCAGTACTTC.

The CDR3 reads CASSAPGVVTFF. CDR3 bases: TGTGCCAGTAGTGCCCCAGGCGTGGTAACTTTCTTT. The V call is TRBV19, the J call TRBJ1-1; D remains unclear. Trimming removed 5 bases at V and 12 bases at J, with 16 bases between. The CDR3 has 12 residues. Germline V lookup: CDR1 LNHDA, CDR2 SQIVND (reference sequence).

In nucleotides, the CDR3 is TGTGCCAGTAGTATCGGGACCGCCAATTCACCCCTCCACTTT. Its protein is CASSIGTANSPLHF. This chain links TRBV19 with TRBJ1-6; weak D call: TRBD1 (5 bases). V gave up 3 bases and J gave up 7 bases, with 10 bases separating them. This CDR3 has 14 residues. Looked up from germline, CDR1 is LNHDA and CDR2 is SQIVND (reference sequence). Using reference TRBV19 and TRBJ1-6 for the parts outside the CDR3, the full variable domain is DGGITQSPKYLFRKEGQNVTLSCEQNLNHDAMYWYRQDPGQGLRLIYYSQIVNDFQKGDIAEGYSVSREKKESFPLTVTSAQKNPTAFYLCASSIGTANSPLHFGNGTRLTVT.

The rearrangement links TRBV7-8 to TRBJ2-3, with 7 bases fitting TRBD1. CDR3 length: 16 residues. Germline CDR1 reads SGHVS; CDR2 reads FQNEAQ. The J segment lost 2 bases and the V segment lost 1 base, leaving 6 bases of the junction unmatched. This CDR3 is CASSLGPGGYTDTQYF. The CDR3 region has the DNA TGTGCCAGCAGCTTAGGGCCAGGGGGTTACACAGATACGCAGTATTTT.

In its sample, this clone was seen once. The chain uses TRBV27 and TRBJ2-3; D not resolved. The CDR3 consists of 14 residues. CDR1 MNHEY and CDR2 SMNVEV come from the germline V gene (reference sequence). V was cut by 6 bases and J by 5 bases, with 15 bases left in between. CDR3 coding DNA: TGTGCCAGCAGCTCCGGGCCTCGGATAGATACGCAGTATTTT. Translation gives CASSSGPRIDTQYF.

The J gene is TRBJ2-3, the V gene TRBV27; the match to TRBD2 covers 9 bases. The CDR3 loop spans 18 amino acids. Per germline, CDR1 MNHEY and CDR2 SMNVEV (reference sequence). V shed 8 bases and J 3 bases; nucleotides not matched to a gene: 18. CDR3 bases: TGTGCCAGCTACCCCCACGCCGTAGCGGGAGACAGTACAGATACGCAGTATTTT. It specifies CASYPHAVAGDSTDTQYF.

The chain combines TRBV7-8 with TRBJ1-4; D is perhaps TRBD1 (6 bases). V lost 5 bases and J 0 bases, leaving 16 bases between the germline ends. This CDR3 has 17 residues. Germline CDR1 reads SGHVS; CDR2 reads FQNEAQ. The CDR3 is CASSAIRQEPTNEKLFF. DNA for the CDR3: TGTGCCAGCAGCGCGATCAGACAGGAACCAACTAATGAAAAACTGTTTTTT.

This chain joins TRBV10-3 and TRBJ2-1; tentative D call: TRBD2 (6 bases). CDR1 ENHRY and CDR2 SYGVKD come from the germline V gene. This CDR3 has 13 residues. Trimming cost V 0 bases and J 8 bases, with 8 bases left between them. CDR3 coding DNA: TGTGCCATCAGTGAGTCTTGGGGGGATGAGCAGTTCTTC. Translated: CAISESWGDEQFF.

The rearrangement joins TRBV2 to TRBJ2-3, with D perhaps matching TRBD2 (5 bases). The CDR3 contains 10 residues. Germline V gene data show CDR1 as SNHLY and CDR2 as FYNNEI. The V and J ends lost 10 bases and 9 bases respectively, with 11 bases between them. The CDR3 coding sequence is TGTGCCACCTTGGGAGACACGCAGTATTTT. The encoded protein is CATLGDTQYF.

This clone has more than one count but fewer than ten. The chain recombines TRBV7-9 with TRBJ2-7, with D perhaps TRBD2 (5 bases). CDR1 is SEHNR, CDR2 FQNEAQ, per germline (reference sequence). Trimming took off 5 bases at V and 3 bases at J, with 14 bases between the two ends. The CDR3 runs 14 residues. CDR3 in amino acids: CASSATLGSYEQYF. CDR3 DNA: TGTGCCAGCAGCGCAACCTTGGGGAGCTACGAGCAGTACTTC.

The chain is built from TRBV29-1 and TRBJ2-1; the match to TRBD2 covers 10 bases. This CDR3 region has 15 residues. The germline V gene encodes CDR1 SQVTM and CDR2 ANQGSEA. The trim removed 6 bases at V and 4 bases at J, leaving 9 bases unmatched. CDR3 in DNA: TGCAGCGTGCGAGGACTAGCGGCCACTTACAATGAGCAGTTCTTC. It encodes CSVRGLAATYNEQFF.

The CDR3 region is CASSLDAPANTEAFF. CDR3 coding DNA: TGTGCCAGCAGCTTAGACGCCCCGGCGAACACTGAAGCTTTCTTT. The V gene is TRBV11-2, the J gene TRBJ1-1; D remains ambiguous. This CDR3 is built from 15 residues. V gave up 0 bases and J gave up 1 base, with 9 bases separating them. Germline V gene data show CDR1 as SGHAT and CDR2 as FQNNGV. Full variable domain (missing parts from reference TRBV11-2 and TRBJ1-1): EAGVAQSPRYKIIEKRQSVAFWCNPISGHATLYWYQQILGQGPKLLIQFQNNGVVDDSQLPKDRFSAERLKGVDSTLKIQPAKLEDSAVYLCASSLDAPANTEAFFGQGTRLTVV.

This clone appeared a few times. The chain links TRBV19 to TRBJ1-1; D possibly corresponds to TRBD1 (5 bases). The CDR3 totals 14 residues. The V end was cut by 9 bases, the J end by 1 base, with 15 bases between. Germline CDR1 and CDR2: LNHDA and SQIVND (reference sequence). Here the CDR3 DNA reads TGTGCCAGCTCGCCGGGGCAAGGGAACACTGAAGCTTTCTTT. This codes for CASSPGQGNTEAFF.

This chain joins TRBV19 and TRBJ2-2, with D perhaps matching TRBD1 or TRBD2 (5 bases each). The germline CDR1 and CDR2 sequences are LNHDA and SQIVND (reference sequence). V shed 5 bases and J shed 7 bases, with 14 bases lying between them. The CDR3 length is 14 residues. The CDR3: CASSWDLSGGELFF. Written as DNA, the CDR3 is TGTGCCAGTAGTTGGGACCTTTCTGGCGGGGAGCTGTTTTTT. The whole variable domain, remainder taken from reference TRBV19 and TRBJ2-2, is DGGITQSPKYLFRKEGQNVTLSCEQNLNHDAMYWYRQDPGQGLRLIYYSQIVNDFQKGDIAEGYSVSREKKESFPLTVTSAQKNPTAFYLCASSWDLSGGELFFGEGSRLTVL.

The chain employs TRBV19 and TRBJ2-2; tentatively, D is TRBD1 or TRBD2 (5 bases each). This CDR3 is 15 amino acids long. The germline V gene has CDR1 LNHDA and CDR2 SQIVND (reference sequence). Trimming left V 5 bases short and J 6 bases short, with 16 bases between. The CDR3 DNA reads TGTGCCAGTAGTCTCGGGACCCGGGGATCCGGGGAGCTGTTTTTT. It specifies CASSLGTRGSGELFF.

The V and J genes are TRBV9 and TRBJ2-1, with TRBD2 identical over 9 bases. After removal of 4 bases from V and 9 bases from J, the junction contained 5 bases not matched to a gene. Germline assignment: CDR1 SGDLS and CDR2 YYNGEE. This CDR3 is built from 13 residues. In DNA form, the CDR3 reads TGTGCCAGCAGCAAAGGGACTAGCCTTGAGCAGTTCTTC. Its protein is CASSKGTSLEQFF.

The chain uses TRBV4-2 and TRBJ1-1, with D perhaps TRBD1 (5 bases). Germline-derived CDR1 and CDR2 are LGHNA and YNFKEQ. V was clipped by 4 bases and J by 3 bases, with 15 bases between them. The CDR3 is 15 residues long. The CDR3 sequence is CASSPETGGDTEAFF. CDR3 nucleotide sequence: TGTGCCAGCAGCCCTGAGACCGGGGGGGACACTGAAGCTTTCTTT.

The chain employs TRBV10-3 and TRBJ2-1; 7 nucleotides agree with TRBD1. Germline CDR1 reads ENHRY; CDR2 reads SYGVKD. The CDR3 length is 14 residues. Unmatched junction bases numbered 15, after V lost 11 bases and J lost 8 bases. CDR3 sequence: CALGDSDHRDEQFF. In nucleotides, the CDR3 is TGTGCCCTGGGGGACAGCGACCATAGGGATGAGCAGTTCTTC.

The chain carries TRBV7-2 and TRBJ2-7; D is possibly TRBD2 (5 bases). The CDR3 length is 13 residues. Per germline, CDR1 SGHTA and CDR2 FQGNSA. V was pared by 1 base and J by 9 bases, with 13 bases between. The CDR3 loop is CASSLGGPSGQYF. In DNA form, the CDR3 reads TGTGCCAGCAGCTTAGGCGGGCCCTCCGGGCAGTACTTC.

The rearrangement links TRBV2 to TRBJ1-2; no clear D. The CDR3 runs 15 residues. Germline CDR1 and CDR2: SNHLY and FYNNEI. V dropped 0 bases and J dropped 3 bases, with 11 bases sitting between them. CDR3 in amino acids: CASSEASADYYGYTF. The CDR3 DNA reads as TGTGCCAGCAGTGAAGCTTCGGCAGATTACTATGGCTACACCTTC.

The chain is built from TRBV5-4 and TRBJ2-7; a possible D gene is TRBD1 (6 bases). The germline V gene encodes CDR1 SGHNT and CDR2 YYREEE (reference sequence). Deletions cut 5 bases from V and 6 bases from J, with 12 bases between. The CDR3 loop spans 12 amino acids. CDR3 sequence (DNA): TGTGCCAGCAGGGATACAGGGACCGAGCAGTACTTC. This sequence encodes CASRDTGTEQYF.

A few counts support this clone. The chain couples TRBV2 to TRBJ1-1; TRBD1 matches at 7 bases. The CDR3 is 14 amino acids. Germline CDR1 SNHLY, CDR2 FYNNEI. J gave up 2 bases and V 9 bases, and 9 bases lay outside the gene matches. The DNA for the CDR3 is TGTGCCAGGAGGGGGACAGAAGGTAACACTGAAGCTTTCTTT. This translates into CARRGTEGNTEAFF.

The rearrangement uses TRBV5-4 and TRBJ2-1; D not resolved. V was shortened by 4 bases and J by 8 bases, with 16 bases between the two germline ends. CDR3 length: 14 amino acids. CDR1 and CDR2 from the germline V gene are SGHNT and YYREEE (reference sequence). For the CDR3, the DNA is TGTGCCAGCAGCCAGTCCAACCCGGCGGATGAGCAGTTCTTC. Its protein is CASSQSNPADEQFF.

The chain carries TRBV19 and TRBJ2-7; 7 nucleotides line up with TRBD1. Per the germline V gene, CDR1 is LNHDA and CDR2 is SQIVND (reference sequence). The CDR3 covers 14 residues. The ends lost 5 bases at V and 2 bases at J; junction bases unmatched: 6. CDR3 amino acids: CASSLTQGAYEQYF. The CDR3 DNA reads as TGTGCCAGTAGTCTCACGCAGGGGGCCTACGAGCAGTACTTC.

In DNA form, the CDR3 reads TGTGCCAGCAGCCAACTCGGGACTAGCGGGTCCTACGAGCAGTACTTC. Residues: CASSQLGTSGSYEQYF. The chain links TRBV14 to TRBJ2-7; 12 bases agree with TRBD2. The CDR3 is 16 amino acids. Trimming took 2 bases from V and 1 from J; bases not matched to a gene: 3. Germline CDR1 is SGHDN and CDR2 is FVKESK. The full variable domain, its missing parts supplied by reference TRBV14 and TRBJ2-7, is EAGVTQFPSHSVIEKGQTVTLRCDPISGHDNLYWYRRVMGKEIKFLLHFVKESKQDESGMPNNRFLAERTGGTYSTLKVQPAELEDSGVYFCASSQLGTSGSYEQYFGPGTRLTVT.

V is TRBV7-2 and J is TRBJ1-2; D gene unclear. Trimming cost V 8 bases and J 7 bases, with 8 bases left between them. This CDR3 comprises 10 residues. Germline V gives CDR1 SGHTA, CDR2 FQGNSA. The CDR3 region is CASLAGGYTF. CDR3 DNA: TGTGCCAGCCTGGCGGGTGGCTACACCTTC.

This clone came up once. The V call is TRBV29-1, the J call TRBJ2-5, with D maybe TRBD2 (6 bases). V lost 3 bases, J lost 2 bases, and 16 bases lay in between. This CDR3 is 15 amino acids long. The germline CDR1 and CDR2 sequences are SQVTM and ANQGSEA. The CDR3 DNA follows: TGCAGCGTTGAGGTCGGTCGGGGGAATCAAGAGACCCAGTACTTC. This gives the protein CSVEVGRGNQETQYF.